This T cell receptor beta chain emerged from a study of PD-1 blockade in classical Hodgkin lymphoma. Overall study findings and caveats: The drivers behind the repertoire differences, possibly disease activity or prior therapy, remain undefined. Baseline diversity resembling that of newly diagnosed patients was seen in complete responders.

Germline lookup yields CDR1 SGHNT and CDR2 YENEEA. The CDR3 extends over 13 amino acids. V shed 5 bases and J shed 4 bases, with 9 bases lying between them. Details on this clone: Antigen unknown.

Autologous stem cell transplantation was followed by relapse in every patient, and brentuximab vedotin exposure varied. The method was immunoSEQ multiplex PCR; TCRdb's version includes in-frame clones alone and lacks a portion of them. The table has nearly 25,000 clones, 60% to 80% seen once. This receptor was taken from a human donor with classical Hodgkin lymphoma. Specimen: peripheral blood mononuclear cells (PBMCs), collected at baseline. The chain recombines TRBV11-3 with TRBJ1-3; D not resolved. In DNA, the CDR3 is TGTGCCAGCAGCCAAGACGCGGGAAACACCATATATTTT. Translating gives CASSQDAGNTIYF.